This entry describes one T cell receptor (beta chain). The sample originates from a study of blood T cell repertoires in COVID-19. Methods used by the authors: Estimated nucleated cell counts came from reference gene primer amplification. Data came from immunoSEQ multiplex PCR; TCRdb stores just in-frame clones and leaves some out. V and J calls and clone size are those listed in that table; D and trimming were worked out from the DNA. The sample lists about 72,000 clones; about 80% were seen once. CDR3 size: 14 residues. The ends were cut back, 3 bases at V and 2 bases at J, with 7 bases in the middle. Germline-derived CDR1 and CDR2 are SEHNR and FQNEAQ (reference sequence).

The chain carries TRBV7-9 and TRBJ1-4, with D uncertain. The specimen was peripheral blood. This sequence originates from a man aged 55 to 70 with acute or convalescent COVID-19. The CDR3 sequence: CASSLSGTNEKLFF. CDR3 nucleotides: TGTGCCAGCAGCTTGTCCGGGACTAATGAAAAACTGTTTTTT.